The 16 T cell receptor beta chains reported below all come from one sample, sequenced in a study of naive and memory T cell subsets. Both TRBC1 and TRBC2 were covered by a beta constant-region primer of two equimolar oligonucleotides. Four rounds of PCR amplified the ligated cDNA using nested alpha and beta constant-region primers plus SP2. A single record per CDR3 protein comes from TCRdb applying MiXCR to the UMI-ligation and nested PCR reads. The repertoire holds 95,000 to 150,000 distinct CDR3 sequences, with roughly 36% as singletons. The sample consisted of central memory CD4+ T cells from blood. These receptors all stem from a human donor in good health.

This clonotype was seen only a few times. The gene calls are TRBV20-1 and TRBJ2-6, with 9 positions matching TRBD1. The CDR3 runs to 16 residues. Unmatched junction bases numbered 4, after V lost 4 bases and J lost 0 bases. CDR1 and CDR2 (germline): DFQATT, SNEGSKA (reference sequence). CDR3 residues: CSAIGQGISGANVLTF. The DNA of the CDR3 is TGCAGTGCTATCGGACAGGGGATCTCTGGGGCCAACGTCCTGACTTTC.

This chain's CDR3 is CASSPRWRETNTGELFF. The DNA for the CDR3 is TGTGCCAGCAGCCCTAGGTGGAGGGAAACTAACACCGGGGAGCTGTTTTTT. The J gene is TRBJ2-2, the V gene TRBV3-1; weak D call: TRBD2 (6 bases). The V gene lost 4 bases and the J gene lost 2 bases, with 17 bases spanning the gap. The CDR3 extends over 17 amino acids. The germline V gene encodes CDR1 LGHDT and CDR2 YNNKEL (reference sequence).

The chain combines TRBV7-8 with TRBJ2-3; TRBD1 might be the D (5 bases). Trimming stripped 5 bases from V and 4 bases from J, with 16 bases between. CDR1 and CDR2 (germline): SGHVS, FQNEAQ. This CDR3 has 15 residues. The CDR3 DNA is TGTGCCAGCAGCAAGCCAGGGTTAGGATCAGATACGCAGTATTTT. This codes for CASSKPGLGSDTQYF.

Points on this clonotype: The junction shows a germline mismatch at one end, possibly a read error. The V call is TRBV11-2, the J call TRBJ2-6, with D perhaps TRBD1 (5 bases). In germline, CDR1 is SGHAT, CDR2 FQNNGV. The CDR3 loop spans 15 amino acids. The DNA for the CDR3 is TGTGTCAGCAGCTTAGTTGTTAGGGGTCCCAACGTCCTGACTTTC. Translating gives CVSSLVVRGPNVLTF.

This clonotype has a single count. The chain combines TRBV28 with TRBJ1-5, with 8 bases fitting TRBD1. The germline gives CDR1 MDHEN, CDR2 SYDVKM. J gave up 5 bases and V 10 bases, and 7 bases lay outside the gene matches. This CDR3 comprises 13 residues. CDR3 coding DNA: TGTGCCACCTGGACAGGGAAACATCAGCCCCAGCATTTT. Translation: CATWTGKHQPQHF.

This clonotype was picked up a small number of times. This chain joins TRBV10-1 and TRBJ2-1; tentative D call: TRBD2 (5 bases). The CDR3 extends over 15 amino acids. V lost 2 bases, J lost 0 bases, and 8 bases lay in between. From germline, CDR1 is WNHNN and CDR2 SYGVQD (reference sequence). The CDR3 DNA reads as TGCGCCAGCAGTGAGCGGGGAAGCTCCTACAATGAGCAGTTCTTC. Protein product: CASSERGSSYNEQFF.

The J gene is TRBJ2-5, the V gene TRBV5-6, with D possibly TRBD1 on 5 matching bases. There are 14 residues in the CDR3. V dropped 1 base and J dropped 3 bases, with 10 bases sitting between them. Germline V gene sequence: CDR1 SGHDT, CDR2 YYEEEE. CDR3 in DNA: TGTGCCAGCAGCTTGCGACAGATAAAAGAGACCCAGTACTTC. Translation gives CASSLRQIKETQYF.

This clonotype was recorded a few times. The gene calls are TRBV29-1 and TRBJ2-7; 7 nucleotides line up with TRBD1. The junction had 4 bases not matched to a gene; V was cut back by 6 bases and J by 5 bases. There are 11 residues in the CDR3. Germline-derived CDR1 and CDR2 are SQVTM and ANQGSEA. Written as DNA, the CDR3 is TGCAGCGTCCTGACAGGGAACGAGCAGTACTTC. Translating gives CSVLTGNEQYF.

This chain joins TRBV20-1 and TRBJ1-1; 7 positions agree with TRBD1. Germline values: CDR1 DFQATT, CDR2 SNEGSKA (reference sequence). The length of the CDR3 is 15 residues. J was trimmed by 2 bases and V by 3 bases; bases with no gene match: 9. CDR3 nucleotides: TGCAGTGCTAGTGTAAGGACAGGTAGTAACACTGAAGCTTTCTTT. Its translation: CSASVRTGSNTEAFF.

The chain has TRBV7-9 and TRBJ2-1; tentatively, D is TRBD1 (5 bases). Germline loops: CDR1 SEHNR, CDR2 FQNEAQ (reference sequence). This CDR3 has 13 amino acids. Trimming cost V 7 bases and J 3 bases, with 10 bases left between them. CDR3 sequence: CASNGAYYNEQFF. Here the CDR3 DNA reads TGTGCCAGCAATGGGGCCTACTACAATGAGCAGTTCTTC. Supplemented by reference TRBV7-9 and TRBJ2-1, the full variable domain reads DTGVSQNPRHKITKRGQNVTFRCDPISEHNRLYWYRQTLGQGPEFLTYFQNEAQLEKSRLLSDRFSAERPKGSFSTLEIQRTEQGDSAMYLCASNGAYYNEQFFGPGTRLTVL.

This clonotype was seen a handful of times. The chain links TRBV11-1 to TRBJ2-4; 8 bases are a match to TRBD2. The V gene end was trimmed by 4 bases and the J gene end by 7 bases; junction bases not matched to a gene: 6. The CDR3 extends over 14 amino acids. CDR1 is SGHAT, CDR2 FQDESV, per germline (reference sequence). The DNA for the CDR3 is TGTGCCAGCAGCTCGATCAGCGGGAGCAACATTCAGTACTTC. Protein: CASSSISGSNIQYF.

This clonotype occurred a few times. The chain carries TRBV7-9 and TRBJ2-1; 7 bases align to TRBD2. In germline, CDR1 is SEHNR, CDR2 FQNEAQ (reference sequence). V gave up 5 bases and J gave up 6 bases; unmatched junction bases: 10. The CDR3 extends over 15 amino acids. The CDR3 nucleotides are TGTGCCAGCAGCCTCGGGAGCGGGAATTTCAATGAGCAGTTCTTC. It codes for CASSLGSGNFNEQFF.

This clonotype appeared a few times. The chain employs TRBV28 and TRBJ2-6; D is undetermined. This CDR3 is built from 18 residues. V shed 3 bases and J shed 2 bases, with 17 bases lying between them. CDR1 MDHEN and CDR2 SYDVKM come from the germline V gene. The CDR3 DNA is TGTGCCAGCAGTTTCCTGATTAATATCTCTCCTGGGGCCAACGTCCTGACTTTC. Its translation: CASSFLINISPGANVLTF.

The chain combines TRBV7-2 with TRBJ2-3; TRBD2 is a possible D gene (5 bases). The germline gives CDR1 SGHTA, CDR2 FQGNSA. Trimming stripped 2 bases from V and 0 bases from J, with 9 bases between. This CDR3 has 15 residues. DNA of the CDR3: TGTGCCAGCAGCTTAAGGGAGCCTAGCACAGATACGCAGTATTTT. Its translation: CASSLREPSTDTQYF.

The chain combines TRBV7-8 with TRBJ2-3; the D is unclear. Germline assignment: CDR1 SGHVS and CDR2 FQNEAQ. Trimming took 10 bases from V and 6 from J, leaving 17 bases between them. The CDR3 is 13 amino acids. The CDR3 region is CATRVGVADTQYF. In nucleotides, the CDR3 is TGTGCCACCAGAGTAGGTGTGGCCGATACGCAGTATTTT.

This chain links TRBV6-5 with TRBJ2-7; 11 bases are shared with TRBD2. Per the germline V gene, CDR1 is MNHEY and CDR2 is SVGAGI. Unmatched junction bases numbered 10, after V lost 2 bases and J lost 7 bases. CDR3 length: 16 residues. CDR3 protein: CASSYKGLAGHLEQYF. The CDR3, as DNA: TGTGCCAGCAGTTACAAAGGACTAGCGGGCCACCTGGAGCAGTACTTC.